This entry is about one T cell receptor beta chain. This sample is part of a study of blood T cell repertoires in COVID-19. In the study overall: From T cells, B-cell-depleted T cells, or PBMCs came the material, which was cDNA or gDNA.

CDR3 length: 15 residues. Germline CDR1 is SNHLY and CDR2 is FYNNEI. Per the study methods: Estimates of nucleated cell counts were drawn from the amplification of reference gene primers. The method was immunoSEQ multiplex PCR; TCRdb's version includes in-frame clones alone and lacks a portion of them. V and J calls and clone size are as listed in that table; D and trimming were resolved from the DNA. Seen here are some 240,000 clones, approximately 82% observed once, and the top ten hold approximately 1.5%. The sample consisted of peripheral blood. This chain joins TRBV2 and TRBJ2-5; the match to TRBD1 covers 8 bases. This TCR came from a middle-aged woman who had recovered from COVID-19. This chain's CDR3 is CANPSDRGSQETQYF. The DNA of the CDR3 is TGTGCTAACCCCAGCGACAGGGGTTCGCAAGAGACCCAGTACTTC.